These T cell receptor beta chains were read from a single sample in a study of T cell responses to AZD1222 COVID-19 vaccine. Clones were read by immunoSEQ multiplex PCR, and TCRdb kept only the in-frame ones, dropping some. The sample records roughly 70,000 clones, 79% being singletons. The source was peripheral blood, collected on day 0 of MenACWY control vaccination. All receptors come from an adult in good health. Both conserved end residues are part of each CDR3. Fields, in order: V gene, clone size, J gene, D gene, CDR3 DNA, CDR3 protein. The D gene is left open where the match is weak. Only some rows state a clone size, as once, few, many or a class for expanded clones.

v_gene: TRBV29-1
abundance: -
j_gene: TRBJ2-7
d_gene: TRBD1
CDR3nt: TGCAGCGTTGTAGGGGGCGGCTACGAGCAGTACTTC
CDR3aa: CSVVGGGYEQYF

v_gene: TRBV5-1
abundance: few
j_gene: TRBJ2-5
d_gene: -
CDR3nt: TGCGCCAGCAGCTCCCAACCCCAAGAGACCCAGTACTTC
CDR3aa: CASSSQPQETQYF

v_gene: TRBV14
abundance: -
j_gene: TRBJ2-5
d_gene: -
CDR3nt: TGTGCCAGCAGCCAATTAGCCGGGACAAATCGTGAGACCCAGTACTTC
CDR3aa: CASSQLAGTNRETQYF

v_gene: TRBV30
abundance: -
j_gene: TRBJ1-6
d_gene: TRBD1
CDR3nt: TGTGCCTGGAGCCTCGACAGGGCAAGTCATTCACCCCTCCACTTT
CDR3aa: CAWSLDRASHSPLHF

v_gene: TRBV30
abundance: -
j_gene: TRBJ2-7
d_gene: -
CDR3nt: TGTGCCTGGAGTAAAGGCCGACTCGTTCTCGAGCAGTACTTC
CDR3aa: CAWSKGRLVLEQYF

v_gene: TRBV28
abundance: once
j_gene: TRBJ2-5
d_gene: TRBD2
CDR3nt: TGTGCCAGCAGTTTTAGCGGGAGAGGGGAGACCCAGTACTTC
CDR3aa: CASSFSGRGETQYF

v_gene: TRBV27
abundance: once
j_gene: TRBJ1-1
d_gene: -
CDR3nt: TGTGCCAGCAAGGGGCAATGGACTGAAGCTTTCTTT
CDR3aa: CASKGQWTEAFF

v_gene: TRBV7-8
abundance: -
j_gene: TRBJ2-1
d_gene: TRBD2
CDR3nt: TGTGCCAGCAGCCTTCCGGGACTAGCGGGAGCCAGTGAGCAGTTCTTC
CDR3aa: CASSLPGLAGASEQFF

v_gene: TRBV2
abundance: once
j_gene: TRBJ1-1
d_gene: -
CDR3nt: TGTGCCAGCAGGGCGACTCCGAACACTGAAGCTTTCTTT
CDR3aa: CASRATPNTEAFF

v_gene: TRBV4-3
abundance: -
j_gene: TRBJ2-7
d_gene: TRBD2
CDR3nt: TGCGCCAGCAGCCTAGGGACTACCTCCTACGAGCAGTACTTC
CDR3aa: CASSLGTTSYEQYF

v_gene: TRBV6-2/TRBV6-3
abundance: -
j_gene: TRBJ1-5
d_gene: -
CDR3nt: TGTGCCAGCAGCCAACAGGGTAGGTGGGAGCCCCAGCATTTT
CDR3aa: CASSQQGRWEPQHF

v_gene: TRBV18
abundance: -
j_gene: TRBJ2-7
d_gene: TRBD2
CDR3nt: TGTGCCAGCTCACCACAAAGCGGGGCCTCCTACGAGCAGTACTTC
CDR3aa: CASSPQSGASYEQYF

v_gene: TRBV5-4
abundance: few
j_gene: TRBJ2-2
d_gene: TRBD1
CDR3nt: TGTGCCAGCAGCCATGCCGTCAGGGGGCGCACCGGGGAGCTGTTTTTT
CDR3aa: CASSHAVRGRTGELFF

v_gene: TRBV6-6
abundance: once
j_gene: TRBJ1-1
d_gene: -
CDR3nt: TGTGCCAGCAGTTACCAGGGGAACACTGAAGCTTTCTTT
CDR3aa: CASSYQGNTEAFF

v_gene: TRBV30
abundance: few
j_gene: TRBJ1-2
d_gene: -
CDR3nt: TGTGCCTGGAGTACCGACGCCTGGCGGGGCTACACCTTC
CDR3aa: CAWSTDAWRGYTF

v_gene: TRBV6-5
abundance: -
j_gene: TRBJ1-1
d_gene: -
CDR3nt: TGTGCCGGCCGTCGGGCGGAGAACACTGAAGCTTTCTTT
CDR3aa: CAGRRAENTEAFF

v_gene: TRBV2
abundance: -
j_gene: TRBJ1-6
d_gene: -
CDR3nt: TGTGCCAGGGGAATTACAGGGTCCGGCGATTCACCCCTCCACTTT
CDR3aa: CARGITGSGDSPLHF

v_gene: TRBV29-1
abundance: -
j_gene: TRBJ1-2
d_gene: TRBD1
CDR3nt: TGCAGCCCGCCAGGCAGGCCGCGCAGGGGGTATGGCTACACCTTC
CDR3aa: CSPPGRPRRGYGYTF

v_gene: TRBV2
abundance: few
j_gene: TRBJ1-4
d_gene: -
CDR3nt: TGTGCCAGCAAGGGGAATTCTAATGAAAAACTGTTTTTT
CDR3aa: CASKGNSNEKLFF

v_gene: TRBV7-2
abundance: -
j_gene: TRBJ2-7
d_gene: TRBD1
CDR3nt: TGTGCCAGCAGCTTGAATGCGGGACAGGGGGCCGAGCAGTACTTC
CDR3aa: CASSLNAGQGAEQYF

v_gene: TRBV3-1/TRBV3-2
abundance: -
j_gene: TRBJ2-7
d_gene: -
CDR3nt: TGTGCCAGCAGCCAAGGCGTTTGGCAGGACGAGCAGTACTTC
CDR3aa: CASSQGVWQDEQYF

v_gene: TRBV6-1
abundance: -
j_gene: TRBJ2-1
d_gene: TRBD2
CDR3nt: TGTGCCAGCAGTGAAGACGCGGGAGGGCCGTACAATGAGCAGTTCTTC
CDR3aa: CASSEDAGGPYNEQFF

v_gene: TRBV28
abundance: -
j_gene: TRBJ2-1
d_gene: TRBD1
CDR3nt: TGTGCCAGTGGACAGGGGGCAAACAATGAGCAGTTCTTC
CDR3aa: CASGQGANNEQFF